This TCR beta chain was identified during a study of T-cell reconstitution after alpha-beta-depleted transplantation in children. TCRbeta library construction was performed incorporating unique molecular identifiers. TCRdb used MiXCR to reprocess the PCR reads, holding one entry per CDR3 protein. The data contain 250,000 to 400,000 distinct CDR3 sequences, around 25% of them seen just once; the ten biggest clones take up approximately 11%. Study conclusions and caveats: Where alpha-beta T cells came from about two months after transplant was reportedly several hundred expanded graft clones.

On this clonotype itself: No antigen is known for it.

Specimen: PBMCs, mostly from graft donor cells, collected 180 days after TCRalphabeta/CD19-depleted stem cell transplant. The receptor comes from a male patient younger than 18 who had a stem cell transplant for acute lymphoblastic leukemia, so the T cells may come from the graft donor.

CDR3 in DNA: TGCAGCGTTGAAAAGCGGGAGGGCCTTTACAATGAGCAGTTCTTC. Protein product: CSVEKREGLYNEQFF. The chain joins TRBV29-1 to TRBJ2-1; 10 nucleotides align to TRBD2. V lost 2 bases to trimming and J lost 4 bases; unmatched junction nucleotides: 5. Germline V gene data show CDR1 as SQVTM and CDR2 as ANQGSEA. The CDR3 has 15 residues.